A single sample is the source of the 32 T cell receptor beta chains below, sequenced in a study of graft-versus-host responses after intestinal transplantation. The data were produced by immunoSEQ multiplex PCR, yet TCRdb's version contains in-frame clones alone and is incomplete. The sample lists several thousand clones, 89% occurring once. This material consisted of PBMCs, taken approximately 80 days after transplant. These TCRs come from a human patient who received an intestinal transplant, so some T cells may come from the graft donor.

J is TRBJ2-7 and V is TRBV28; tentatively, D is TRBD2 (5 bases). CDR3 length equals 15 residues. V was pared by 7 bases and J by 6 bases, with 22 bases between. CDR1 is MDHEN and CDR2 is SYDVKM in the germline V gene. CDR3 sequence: CASTGSGGPLGEQYF. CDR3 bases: TGTGCCAGCACTGGGTCGGGCGGGCCCCTGGGCGAGCAGTACTTC.

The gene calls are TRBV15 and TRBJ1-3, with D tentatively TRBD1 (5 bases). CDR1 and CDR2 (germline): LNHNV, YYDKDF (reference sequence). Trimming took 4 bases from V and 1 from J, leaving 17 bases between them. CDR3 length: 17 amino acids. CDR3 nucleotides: TGTGCCACCAGCATCGAGGGACTTGGGAAATCTGGAAACACCATATATTTT. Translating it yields CATSIEGLGKSGNTIYF. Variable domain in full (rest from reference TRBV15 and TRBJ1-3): DAMVIQNPRYQVTQFGKPVTLSCSQTLNHNVMYWYQQKSSQAPKLLFHYYDKDFNNEADTPDNFQSRRPNTSFCFLDIRSPGLGDTAMYLCATSIEGLGKSGNTIYFGEGSWLTVV.

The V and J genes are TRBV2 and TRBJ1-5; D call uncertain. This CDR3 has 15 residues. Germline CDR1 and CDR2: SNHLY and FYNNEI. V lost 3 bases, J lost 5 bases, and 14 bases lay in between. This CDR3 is CASSESSPSDQPQHF. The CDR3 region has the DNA TGTGCCAGCAGTGAGTCGTCACCGTCGGATCAGCCCCAGCATTTT.

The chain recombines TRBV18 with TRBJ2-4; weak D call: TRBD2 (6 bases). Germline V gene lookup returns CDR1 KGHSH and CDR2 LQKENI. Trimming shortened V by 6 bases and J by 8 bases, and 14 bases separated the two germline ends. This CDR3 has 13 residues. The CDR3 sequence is CASSGNPGDIQYF. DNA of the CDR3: TGTGCCAGCTCTGGGAACCCGGGGGACATTCAGTACTTC.

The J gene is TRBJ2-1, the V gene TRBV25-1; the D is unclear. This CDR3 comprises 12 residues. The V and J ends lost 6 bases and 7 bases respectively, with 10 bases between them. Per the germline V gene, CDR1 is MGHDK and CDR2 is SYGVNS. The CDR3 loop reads CASSERVNEQFF. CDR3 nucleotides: TGTGCCAGCAGCGAAAGGGTGAATGAGCAGTTCTTC.

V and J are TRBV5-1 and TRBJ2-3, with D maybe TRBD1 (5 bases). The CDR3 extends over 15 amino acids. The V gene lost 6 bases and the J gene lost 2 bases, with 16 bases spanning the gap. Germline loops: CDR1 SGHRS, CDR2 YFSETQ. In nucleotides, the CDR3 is TGCGCCAGCAAACCAACAACAGGTTACACAGATACGCAGTATTTT. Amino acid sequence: CASKPTTGYTDTQYF.

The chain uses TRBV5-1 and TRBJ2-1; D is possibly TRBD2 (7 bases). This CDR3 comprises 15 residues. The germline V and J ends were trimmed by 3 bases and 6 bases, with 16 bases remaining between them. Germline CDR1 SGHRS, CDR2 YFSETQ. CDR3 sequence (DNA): TGCGCCAGCAGCTACCTTTCGCGGGGGCTCAATGAGCAGTTCTTC. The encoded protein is CASSYLSRGLNEQFF. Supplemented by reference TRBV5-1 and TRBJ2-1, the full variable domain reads KAGVTQTPRYLIKTRGQQVTLSCSPISGHRSVSWYQQTPGQGLQFLFEYFSETQRNKGNFPGRFSGRQFSNSRSEMNVSTLELGDSALYLCASSYLSRGLNEQFFGPGTRLTVL.

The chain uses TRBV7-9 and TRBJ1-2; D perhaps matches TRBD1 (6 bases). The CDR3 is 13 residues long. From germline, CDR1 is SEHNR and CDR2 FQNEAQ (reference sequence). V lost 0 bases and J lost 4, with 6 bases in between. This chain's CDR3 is CASSLAGGYGYTF. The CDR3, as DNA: TGTGCCAGCAGCTTAGCAGGGGGCTATGGCTACACCTTC.

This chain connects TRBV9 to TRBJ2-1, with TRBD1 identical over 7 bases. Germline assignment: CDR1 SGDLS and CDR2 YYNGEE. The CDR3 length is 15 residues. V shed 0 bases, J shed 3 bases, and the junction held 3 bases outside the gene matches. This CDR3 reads CASSVEGAGYNEQFF. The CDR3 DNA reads TGTGCCAGCAGCGTAGAGGGGGCCGGCTACAATGAGCAGTTCTTC.

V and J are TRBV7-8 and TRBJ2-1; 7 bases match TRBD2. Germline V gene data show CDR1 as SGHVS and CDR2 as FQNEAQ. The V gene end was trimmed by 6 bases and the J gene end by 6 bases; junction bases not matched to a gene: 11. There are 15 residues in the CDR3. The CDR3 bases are TGTGCCAGCAGATCCCTAGCGGCGACAAGCAATGAGCAGTTCTTC. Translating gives CASRSLAATSNEQFF.

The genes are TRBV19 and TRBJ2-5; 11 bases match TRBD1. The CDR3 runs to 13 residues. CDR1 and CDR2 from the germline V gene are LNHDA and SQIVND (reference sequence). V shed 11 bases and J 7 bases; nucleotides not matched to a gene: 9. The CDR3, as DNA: TGTGCCGTCTCCCCGGGACAGGGGGGGACCCAGTACTTC. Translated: CAVSPGQGGTQYF.

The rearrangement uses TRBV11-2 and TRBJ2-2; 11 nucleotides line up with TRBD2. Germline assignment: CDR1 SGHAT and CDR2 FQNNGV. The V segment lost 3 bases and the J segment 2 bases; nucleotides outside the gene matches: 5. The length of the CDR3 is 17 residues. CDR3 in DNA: TGTGCCAGCAGCTTGGGACTAGCGGATCTCAACACCGGGGAGCTGTTTTTT. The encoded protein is CASSLGLADLNTGELFF.

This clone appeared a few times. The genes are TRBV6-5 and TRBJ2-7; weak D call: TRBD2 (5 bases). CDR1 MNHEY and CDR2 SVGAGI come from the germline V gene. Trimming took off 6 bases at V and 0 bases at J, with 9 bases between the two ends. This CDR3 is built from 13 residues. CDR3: CASSSGFSYEQYF. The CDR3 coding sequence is TGTGCCAGCAGCAGCGGTTTCTCCTACGAGCAGTACTTC.

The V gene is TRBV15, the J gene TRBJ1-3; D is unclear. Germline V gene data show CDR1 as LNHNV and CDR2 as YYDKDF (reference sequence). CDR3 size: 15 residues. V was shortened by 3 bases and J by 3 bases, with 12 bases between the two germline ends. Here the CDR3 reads CATSSPEGYGNTIYF. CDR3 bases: TGTGCCACCAGCAGCCCAGAGGGATATGGAAACACCATATATTTT.

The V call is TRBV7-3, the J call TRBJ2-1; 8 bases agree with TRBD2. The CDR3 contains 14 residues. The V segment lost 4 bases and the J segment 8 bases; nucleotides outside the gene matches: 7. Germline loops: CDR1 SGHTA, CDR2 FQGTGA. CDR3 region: CASSSGLVGDEQFF. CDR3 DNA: TGTGCCAGCAGCTCGGGACTAGTTGGTGATGAGCAGTTCTTC.

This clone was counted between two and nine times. The CDR3 DNA reads as TGTGCCAGCAGCTCTAGCGGGGGGGCCCACGATGAGCAGTTCTTC. It specifies CASSSSGGAHDEQFF. The V and J genes are TRBV11-2 and TRBJ2-1, with 12 bases matching TRBD2. From germline, CDR1 is SGHAT and CDR2 FQNNGV. This CDR3 spans 15 amino acids. Trimming at V came to 4 bases and at J to 8 bases, leaving 6 bases not matched to a gene.

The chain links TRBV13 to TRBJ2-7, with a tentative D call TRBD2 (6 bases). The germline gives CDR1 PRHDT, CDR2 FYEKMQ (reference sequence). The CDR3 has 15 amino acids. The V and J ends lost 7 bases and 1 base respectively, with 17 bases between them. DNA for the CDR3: TGTGCCAGCACGATCCATGTGGCGGGGTCCTACGAGCAGTACTTC. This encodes CASTIHVAGSYEQYF.

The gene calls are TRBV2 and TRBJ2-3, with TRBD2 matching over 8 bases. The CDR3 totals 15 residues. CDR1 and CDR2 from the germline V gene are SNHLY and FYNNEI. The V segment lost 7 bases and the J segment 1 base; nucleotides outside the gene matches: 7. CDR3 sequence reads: CASNLAGTGTDTQYF. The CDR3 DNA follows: TGTGCCAGCAACTTAGCGGGGACTGGCACAGATACGCAGTATTTT.

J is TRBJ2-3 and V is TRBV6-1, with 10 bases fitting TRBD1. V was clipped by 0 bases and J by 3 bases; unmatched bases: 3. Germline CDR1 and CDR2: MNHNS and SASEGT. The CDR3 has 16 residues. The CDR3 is CASSEAEGQGTDTQYF. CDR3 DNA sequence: TGTGCCAGCAGTGAAGCGGAGGGACAGGGGACAGATACGCAGTATTTT.

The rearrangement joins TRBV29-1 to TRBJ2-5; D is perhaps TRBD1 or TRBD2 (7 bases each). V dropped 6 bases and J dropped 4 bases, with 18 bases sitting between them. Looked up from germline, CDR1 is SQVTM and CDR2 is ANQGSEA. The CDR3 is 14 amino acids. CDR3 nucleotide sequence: TGCAGCGTGGGACCGACAGGGAGGGGAGAGACCCAGTACTTC. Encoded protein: CSVGPTGRGETQYF.

The CDR3 sequence: CASSQTGVREQFF. CDR3 sequence (DNA): TGTGCCAGCAGCCAAACCGGGGTCCGTGAGCAGTTCTTC. The chain has TRBV11-2 and TRBJ2-1; TRBD2 might be the D (5 bases). V was trimmed by 5 bases and J by 9 bases, leaving 14 bases between them. Germline-derived CDR1 and CDR2 are SGHAT and FQNNGV. CDR3 size: 13 residues.

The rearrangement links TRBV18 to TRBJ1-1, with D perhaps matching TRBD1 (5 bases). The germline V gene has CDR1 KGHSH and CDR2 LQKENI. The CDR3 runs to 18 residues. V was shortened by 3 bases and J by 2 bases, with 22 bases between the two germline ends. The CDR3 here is CASSPTGAILSTNTEAFF. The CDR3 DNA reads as TGTGCCAGCTCACCCACCGGGGCTATTCTATCCACAAACACTGAAGCTTTCTTT.

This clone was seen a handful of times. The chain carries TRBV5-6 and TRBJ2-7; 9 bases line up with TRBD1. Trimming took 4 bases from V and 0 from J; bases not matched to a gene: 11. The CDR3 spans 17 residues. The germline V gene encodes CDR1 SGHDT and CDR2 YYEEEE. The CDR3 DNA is TGTGCCAGCAGCCCCGGGACAGGGTATTTTAGCTCCTACGAGCAGTACTTC. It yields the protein CASSPGTGYFSSYEQYF.

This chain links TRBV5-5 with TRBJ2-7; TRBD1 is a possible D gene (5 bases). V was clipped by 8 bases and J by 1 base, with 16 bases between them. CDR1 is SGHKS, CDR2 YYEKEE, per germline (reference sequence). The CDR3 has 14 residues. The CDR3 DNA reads TGTGCCAGTTTCCAGGGCGCTGGATCCTACGAGCAGTACGTC. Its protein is CASFQGAGSYEQYV.

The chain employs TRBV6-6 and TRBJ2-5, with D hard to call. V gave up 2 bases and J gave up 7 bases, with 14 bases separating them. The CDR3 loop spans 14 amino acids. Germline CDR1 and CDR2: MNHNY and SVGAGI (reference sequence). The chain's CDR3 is CASSYHHRRGTQYF. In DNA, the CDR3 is TGTGCCAGCAGTTACCATCATCGACGTGGGACCCAGTACTTC.

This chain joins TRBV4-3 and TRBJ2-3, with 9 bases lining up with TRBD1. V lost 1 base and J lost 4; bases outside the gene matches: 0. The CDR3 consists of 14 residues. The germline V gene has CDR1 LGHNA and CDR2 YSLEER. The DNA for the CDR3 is TGCGCCAGCAGCCAAGGGACAGGGGCAGATACGCAGTATTTT. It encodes CASSQGTGADTQYF.

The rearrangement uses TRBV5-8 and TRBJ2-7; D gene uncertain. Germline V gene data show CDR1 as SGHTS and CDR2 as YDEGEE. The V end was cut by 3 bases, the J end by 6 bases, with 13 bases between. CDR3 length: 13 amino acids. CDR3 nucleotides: TGTGCCAGCAGCTCGCCCCACCTCCTCGAGCAGTACGTC. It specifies CASSSPHLLEQYV.

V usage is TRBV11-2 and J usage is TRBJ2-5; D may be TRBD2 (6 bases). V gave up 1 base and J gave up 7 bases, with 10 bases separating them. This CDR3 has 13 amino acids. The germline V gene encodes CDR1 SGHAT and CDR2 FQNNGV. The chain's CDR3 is CASSLVRRGTQYF. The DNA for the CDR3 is TGTGCCAGCAGCTTAGTTCGGCGGGGGACCCAGTACTTC.

The CDR3 DNA sequence: TGTGCCAGCAGTTGGGCTCCCGGAGGCAATCAGCCCCAGCATTTT. This translates into CASSWAPGGNQPQHF. The V call is TRBV28, the J call TRBJ1-5; D ambiguous. The CDR3 is 15 amino acids. V was pared by 4 bases and J by 2 bases, with 12 bases between. Germline values: CDR1 MDHEN, CDR2 SYDVKM.

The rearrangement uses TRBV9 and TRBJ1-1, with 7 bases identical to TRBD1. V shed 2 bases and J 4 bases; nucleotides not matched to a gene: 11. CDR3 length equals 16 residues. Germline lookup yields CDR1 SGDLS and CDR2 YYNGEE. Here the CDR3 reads CASSVGFTTGATEAFF. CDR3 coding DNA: TGTGCCAGCAGCGTCGGGTTCACAACAGGGGCCACTGAAGCTTTCTTT.

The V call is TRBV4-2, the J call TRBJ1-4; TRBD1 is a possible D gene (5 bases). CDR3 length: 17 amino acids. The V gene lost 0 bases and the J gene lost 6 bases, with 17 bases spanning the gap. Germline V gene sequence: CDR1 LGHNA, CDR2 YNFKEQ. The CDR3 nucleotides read TGTGCCAGCAGCCAAGACCCCCCGGGGGAGCTAGATGAAAAACTGTTTTTT. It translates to CASSQDPPGELDEKLFF.

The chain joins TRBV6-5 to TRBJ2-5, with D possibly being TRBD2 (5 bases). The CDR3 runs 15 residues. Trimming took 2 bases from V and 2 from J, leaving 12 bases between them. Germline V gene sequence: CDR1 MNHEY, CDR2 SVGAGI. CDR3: CASSYQAASQETQYF. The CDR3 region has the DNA TGTGCCAGCAGTTACCAAGCGGCCTCACAAGAGACCCAGTACTTC.